The 13 T cell receptor beta chains below all came from one sample that was sequenced in a study of blood T cell repertoires in COVID-19. Sequenced by immunoSEQ multiplex PCR; TCRdb stores in-frame clones only, minus some. The sample gives under 200,000 clones, roughly nine tenths of which show up once; around a fifth is in the top ten. The specimen was peripheral blood. The receptors were sampled from a man between 60 and 70 years old with active or convalescent COVID-19.

The rearrangement uses TRBV5-1 and TRBJ1-5, with TRBD1 matching over 11 bases. There are 17 residues in the CDR3. The germline CDR1 and CDR2 sequences are SGHRS and YFSETQ. V shed 1 base, J shed 3 bases, and the junction held 6 bases outside the gene matches. CDR3 amino acids: CASSLNPGQGANQPQHF. CDR3 sequence (DNA): TGCGCCAGCAGCTTGAACCCCGGACAGGGGGCCAATCAGCCCCAGCATTTT. The whole variable domain, filled in from reference TRBV5-1 and TRBJ1-5, reads KAGVTQTPRYLIKTRGQQVTLSCSPISGHRSVSWYQQTPGQGLQFLFEYFSETQRNKGNFPGRFSGRQFSNSRSEMNVSTLELGDSALYLCASSLNPGQGANQPQHFGDGTRLSIL.

This clone appeared a single time. The CDR3 reads CASSKRLANEQYF. CDR3 nucleotides: TGTGCCAGCAGCAAGAGACTAGCGAACGAGCAGTACTTC. This chain links TRBV21-1 with TRBJ2-7; TRBD2 is taken as the D call from the table, unchecked against the DNA. TRBV21-1 is noted as a pseudogene. There are 13 residues in the CDR3.

The rearrangement links TRBV14 to TRBJ2-3; 10 bases are a match to TRBD2. CDR1 is SGHDN and CDR2 is FVKESK in the germline V gene. The CDR3 sequence is 18 residues long. With 4 bases clipped from V and 2 bases from J, the junction kept 12 bases outside the gene matches. The CDR3 coding sequence is TGTGCCAGCAGCCCTAAGCGAACTAGCGGGGCTTACACAGATACGCAGTATTTT. The encoded protein is CASSPKRTSGAYTDTQYF. Drawing the rest from reference TRBV14 and TRBJ2-3, the complete variable domain is EAGVTQFPSHSVIEKGQTVTLRCDPISGHDNLYWYRRVMGKEIKFLLHFVKESKQDESGMPNNRFLAERTGGTYSTLKVQPAELEDSGVYFCASSPKRTSGAYTDTQYFGPGTRLTVL.

This chain links TRBV11-2 with TRBJ2-1; D perhaps matches TRBD2 (5 bases). The ends were cut back, 5 bases at V and 6 bases at J, with 20 bases in the middle. This CDR3 spans 16 amino acids. Germline V gene data show CDR1 as SGHAT and CDR2 as FQNNGV. The CDR3 is CASSPMRATWSNEQFF. CDR3 bases: TGTGCCAGCAGCCCGATGAGGGCTACTTGGAGCAATGAGCAGTTCTTC. Full variable domain (rest looked up from reference TRBV11-2 and TRBJ2-1): EAGVAQSPRYKIIEKRQSVAFWCNPISGHATLYWYQQILGQGPKLLIQFQNNGVVDDSQLPKDRFSAERLKGVDSTLKIQPAKLEDSAVYLCASSPMRATWSNEQFFGPGTRLTVL.

This sequence joins TRBV11-2 and TRBJ2-3; the match to TRBD2 covers 12 bases. The V gene end was trimmed by 3 bases and the J gene end by 0 bases; junction bases not matched to a gene: 4. Germline V gene sequence: CDR1 SGHAT, CDR2 FQNNGV. This CDR3 has 17 residues. The CDR3 loop is CASSFWTSGESTDTQYF. The CDR3 DNA is TGTGCCAGCAGCTTCTGGACTAGCGGGGAAAGCACAGATACGCAGTATTTT.

This rearrangement joins TRBV2 to TRBJ1-2, with unresolved D. The CDR3 loop spans 14 amino acids. CDR1 and CDR2 (germline): SNHLY, FYNNEI. V lost 5 bases to trimming and J lost 5 bases, with 15 bases between them. CDR3 nucleotides: TGTGCCAGCAGTACGTTGGACGGGATTTATGGCTACACCTTC. This sequence encodes CASSTLDGIYGYTF. The full variable domain, with the rest looked up from reference TRBV2 and TRBJ1-2, is EPEVTQTPSHQVTQMGQEVILRCVPISNHLYFYWYRQILGQKVEFLVSFYNNEISEKSEIFDDQFSVERPDGSNFTLKIRSTKLEDSAMYFCASSTLDGIYGYTFGSGTRLTVV.

The rearrangement joins TRBV19 to TRBJ1-5, with TRBD1 as a possible D gene (6 bases). The CDR3 is 15 residues long. The ends were cut back, 1 base at V and 10 bases at J, with 17 bases in the middle. Germline assignment: CDR1 LNHDA and CDR2 SQIVND (reference sequence). The CDR3 spells CASSIAGGSAKPQHF. Written as DNA, the CDR3 is TGTGCCAGTAGTATAGCGGGGGGCAGCGCGAAACCCCAGCATTTT.

The chain employs TRBV6-5 and TRBJ2-7; 8 nucleotides match TRBD1. Germline V lookup: CDR1 MNHEY, CDR2 SVGAGI. This CDR3 is 15 amino acids long. With V trimmed by 6 bases and J by 0 bases, 7 bases remained unmatched. For the CDR3, the DNA is TGTGCCAGCAGCGATGGACAGGGCGGCTCCTACGAGCAGTACTTC. Its translation: CASSDGQGGSYEQYF.

J is TRBJ2-6 and V is TRBV10-2; D might be TRBD1 (6 bases). The germline V gene encodes CDR1 WSHSY and CDR2 SAAADI. V was cut by 4 bases and J by 2 bases, with 18 bases left in between. CDR3 size: 18 residues. CDR3 loop: CASSVVGVGAPGANVLTF. CDR3 bases: TGCGCCAGCAGTGTAGTCGGGGTGGGGGCGCCTGGGGCCAACGTCCTGACTTTC.

The V and J genes are TRBV28 and TRBJ1-2, with D possibly matching TRBD1 (5 bases). There are 15 residues in the CDR3. V was cut by 6 bases and J by 4 bases, with 18 bases left in between. Germline V gene data show CDR1 as MDHEN and CDR2 as SYDVKM. CDR3 in DNA: TGTGCCAGCAGCCTTGGGGATGGGGCGGTCTATGGCTACACCTTC. This translates into CASSLGDGAVYGYTF.

V usage is TRBV21-1 and J usage is TRBJ2-2; the table's D gene call, TRBD2, was not cross checked with the DNA. TRBV21-1 represents a pseudogene. The CDR3 consists of 15 residues. The chain's CDR3 is CASNPTRGITGELFF. CDR3 nucleotide sequence: TGTGCCAGCAACCCGACCAGAGGGATCACCGGGGAGCTGTTTTTT.

V is TRBV6-6 and J is TRBJ2-2; 10 bases fit TRBD1. Trimming cost V 5 bases and J 4 bases; bases outside gene matches: 13. The CDR3 has 18 residues. The germline V gene has CDR1 MNHNY and CDR2 SVGAGI (reference sequence). The CDR3 bases are TGTGCCAGCAGTCTCACCGGGACAGGGGCCGTTGTCACCGGGGAGCTGTTTTTT. The encoded protein is CASSLTGTGAVVTGELFF.

The rearrangement joins TRBV11-2 to TRBJ1-1; no clear D. In germline, CDR1 is SGHAT, CDR2 FQNNGV. V dropped 0 bases and J dropped 3 bases, with 5 bases sitting between them. CDR3 size: 13 residues. Here the CDR3 reads CASSLDLYTEAFF. DNA for the CDR3: TGTGCCAGCAGCTTAGATCTGTACACTGAAGCTTTCTTT.